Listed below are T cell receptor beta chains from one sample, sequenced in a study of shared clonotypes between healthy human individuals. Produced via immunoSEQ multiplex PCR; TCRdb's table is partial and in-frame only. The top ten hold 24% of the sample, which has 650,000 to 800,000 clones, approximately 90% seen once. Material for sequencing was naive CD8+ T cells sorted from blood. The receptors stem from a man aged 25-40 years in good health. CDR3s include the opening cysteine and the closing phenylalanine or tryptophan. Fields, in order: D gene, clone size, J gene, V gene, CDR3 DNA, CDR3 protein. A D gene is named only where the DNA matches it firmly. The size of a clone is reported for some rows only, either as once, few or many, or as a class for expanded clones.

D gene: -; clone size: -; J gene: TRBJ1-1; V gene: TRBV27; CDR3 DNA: TGTGCCAGCAGTTACGGGGGGCCTAGGACTGAAGCTTTCTTT; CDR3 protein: CASSYGGPRTEAFF
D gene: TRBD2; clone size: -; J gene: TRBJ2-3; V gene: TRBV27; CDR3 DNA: TGTGCCAGCAGTACTAGCGGGAGAACAGATACGCAGTATTTT; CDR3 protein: CASSTSGRTDTQYF
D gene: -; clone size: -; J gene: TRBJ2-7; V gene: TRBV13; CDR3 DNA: TGTGCCAGCAGCTTAGCCCTGACCCCAGGTACCGAGCAGTACTTC; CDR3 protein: CASSLALTPGTEQYF
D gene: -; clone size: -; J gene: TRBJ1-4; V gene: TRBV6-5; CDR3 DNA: TGTGCCAGCAGCGACAGCTTTAATGAAAAACTGTTTTTT; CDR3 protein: CASSDSFNEKLFF
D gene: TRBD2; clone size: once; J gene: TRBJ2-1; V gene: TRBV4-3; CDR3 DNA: TGCGCCAGCAGCCCGGGACTAGCGGGGGGGTACAATGAGCAGTTCTTC; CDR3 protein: CASSPGLAGGYNEQFF
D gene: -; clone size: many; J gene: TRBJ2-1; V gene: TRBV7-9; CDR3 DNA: TGTGCCAGCAGCTGGGGACCGGACGGTGAGCAGTTCTTC; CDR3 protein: CASSWGPDGEQFF
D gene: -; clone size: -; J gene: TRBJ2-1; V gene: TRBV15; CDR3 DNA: TGTGCCACCAGCGGTGACAGGGAGGATGAGCAGTTCTTC; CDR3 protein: CATSGDREDEQFF
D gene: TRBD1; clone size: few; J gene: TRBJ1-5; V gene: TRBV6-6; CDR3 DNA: TGTGCCAGCAGTTACCCAAAGGACAGGGGACAGCCCCAGCATTTT; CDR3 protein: CASSYPKDRGQPQHF
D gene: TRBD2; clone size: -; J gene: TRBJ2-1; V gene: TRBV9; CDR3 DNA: TGTGCCAGCAGCGGCGCGGGGGTGAGTTGGGGCAATGAGCAGTTCTTC; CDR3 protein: CASSGAGVSWGNEQFF
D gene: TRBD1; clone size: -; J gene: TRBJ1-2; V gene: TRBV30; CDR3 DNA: TGTGCCTGGAGCTATCCGCCGGACAGGGAAAGTTTCACCTTC; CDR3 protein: CAWSYPPDRESFTF
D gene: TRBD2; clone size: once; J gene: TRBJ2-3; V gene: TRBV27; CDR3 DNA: TGTGCCAGCAGTCAGGGACTAGCGGGAGGAACAGATACGCAGTATTTT; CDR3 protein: CASSQGLAGGTDTQYF
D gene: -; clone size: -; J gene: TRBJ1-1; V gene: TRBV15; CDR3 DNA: TGTGCCACCAGCAGAGATAGGAGTGTGGGGACTGAAGCTTTCTTT; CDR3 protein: CATSRDRSVGTEAFF
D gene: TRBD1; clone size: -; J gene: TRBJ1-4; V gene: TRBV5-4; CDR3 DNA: TGTGCCAGCAGCTCAATCGGGACAGGGGAAGAAAAACTGTTTTTT; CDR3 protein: CASSSIGTGEEKLFF
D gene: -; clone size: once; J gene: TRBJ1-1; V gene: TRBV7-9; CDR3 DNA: TGTGCCAGCAGCTTGCAGAACACTGAAGCTTTCTTT; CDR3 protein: CASSLQNTEAFF
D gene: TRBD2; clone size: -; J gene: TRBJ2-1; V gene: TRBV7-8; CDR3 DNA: TGTGCCAGCAGAGGACTGCCGGGACTAGCGGGAGGTTATTACAACTTCGATGAGCAGTTCTTC; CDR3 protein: CASRGLPGLAGGYYNFDEQFF
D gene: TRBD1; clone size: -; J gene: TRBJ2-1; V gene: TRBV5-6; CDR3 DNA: TGTGCCAGCAGCCTGTATGGGGACAGGGAGGAGCAGTTCTTC; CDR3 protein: CASSLYGDREEQFF
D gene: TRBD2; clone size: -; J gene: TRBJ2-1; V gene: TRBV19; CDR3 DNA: TGTGCCAGTAGTACGGGACTAGCGAACTACAATGAGCAGTTCTTC; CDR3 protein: CASSTGLANYNEQFF
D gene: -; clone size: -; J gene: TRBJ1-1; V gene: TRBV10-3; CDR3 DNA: TGTGCCATCAGTGACGAAGGTAACACTGAAGCTTTCTTT; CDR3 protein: CAISDEGNTEAFF
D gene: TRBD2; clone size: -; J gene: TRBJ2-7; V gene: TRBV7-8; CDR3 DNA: TGTGCCAGCAGCCCGCGGACTAGCGGCTACGAGCAGTACTTC; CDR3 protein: CASSPRTSGYEQYF
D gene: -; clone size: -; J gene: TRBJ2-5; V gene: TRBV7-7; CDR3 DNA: TGTGCTAGCAGCTTAGTAGCCAGCCAAGAGACCCAGTACTTC; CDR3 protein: CASSLVASQETQYF
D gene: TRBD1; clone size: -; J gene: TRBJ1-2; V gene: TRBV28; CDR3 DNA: TGTGCCAGCAGTGTCCGGGACAGGGGGGTTCCCTATGGCTACACCTTC; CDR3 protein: CASSVRDRGVPYGYTF
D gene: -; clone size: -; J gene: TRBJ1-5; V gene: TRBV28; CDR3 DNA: TGTGCCAGCAGTGACCCGACAGGCGGCCAGCCCCAGCATTTT; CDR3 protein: CASSDPTGGQPQHF
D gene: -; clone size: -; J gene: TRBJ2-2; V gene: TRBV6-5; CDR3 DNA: TGTGCCAGCAGGGGGCAGGGCAAGAACACCGGGGAGCTGTTTTTT; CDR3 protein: CASRGQGKNTGELFF
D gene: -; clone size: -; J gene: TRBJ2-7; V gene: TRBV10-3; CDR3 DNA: TGTGCCATCAGGGGCCTAGCGTTCCACGAGCAGTACTTC; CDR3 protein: CAIRGLAFHEQYF
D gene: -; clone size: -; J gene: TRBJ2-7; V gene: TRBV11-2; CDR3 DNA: TGTGCCAGCAGCTTATTGCCCGGAATTAGCTCCTACGAGCAGTACTTC; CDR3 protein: CASSLLPGISSYEQYF
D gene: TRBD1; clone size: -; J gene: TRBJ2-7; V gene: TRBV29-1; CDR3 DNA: TGCAGCGTTGAGGTCAGGGGGCTCTCGGAGGAGCAGTACTTC; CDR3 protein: CSVEVRGLSEEQYF
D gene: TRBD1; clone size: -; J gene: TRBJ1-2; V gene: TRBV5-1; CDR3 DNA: TGCGCCAGCAGCCTGGGACAGGGTATGGTCTATGGCTACACCTTC; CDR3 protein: CASSLGQGMVYGYTF
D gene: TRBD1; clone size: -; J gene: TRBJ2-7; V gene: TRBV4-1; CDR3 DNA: TGCGCCAGCAGCCAAGGAGGGACAGGGAACGAGCAGTACTTC; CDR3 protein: CASSQGGTGNEQYF
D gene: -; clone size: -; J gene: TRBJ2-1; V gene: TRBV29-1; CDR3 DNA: TGCAGCGTTGAAGATCAGGGTGGCAGGTCAGGAATCTATGAGCAGTTCTTC; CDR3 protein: CSVEDQGGRSGIYEQFF
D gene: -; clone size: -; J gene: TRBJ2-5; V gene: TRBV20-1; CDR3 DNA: TGTACGGGCAGTCAAGAGACCCAGTACTTC; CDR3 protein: CTGSQETQYF
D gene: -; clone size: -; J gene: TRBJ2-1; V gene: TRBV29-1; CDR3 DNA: TGCAGCGTTGCTCTCCAGCTCCCACCCGATGAGCAGTTCTTC; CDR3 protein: CSVALQLPPDEQFF
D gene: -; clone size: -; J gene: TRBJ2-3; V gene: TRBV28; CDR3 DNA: TGTGCCAGCACCCCCGCAGGACTTGGGGTTAGCACAGATACGCAGTATTTT; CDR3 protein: CASTPAGLGVSTDTQYF
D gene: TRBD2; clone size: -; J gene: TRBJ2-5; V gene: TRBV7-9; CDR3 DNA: TGTGCCAGCAGCCCCTTCCGGACTAGCGGGGAACAAGGAGAGACCCAGTACTTC; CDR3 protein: CASSPFRTSGEQGETQYF
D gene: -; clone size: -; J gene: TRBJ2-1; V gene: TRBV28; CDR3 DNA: TGTGCCAGCAGTTTACCGGGGGGCCACCACAATGAGCAGTTCTTC; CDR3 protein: CASSLPGGHHNEQFF
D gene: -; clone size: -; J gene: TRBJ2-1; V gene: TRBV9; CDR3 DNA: TGTGCCAGCAGCGTAGCTTTACAGGCAAGCTCCTACAATGAGCAGTTCTTC; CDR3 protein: CASSVALQASSYNEQFF
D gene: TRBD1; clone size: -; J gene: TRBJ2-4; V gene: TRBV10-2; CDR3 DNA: TGCGCCAGCATCGGACAGGAAAACATTCAGTACTTC; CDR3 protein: CASIGQENIQYF
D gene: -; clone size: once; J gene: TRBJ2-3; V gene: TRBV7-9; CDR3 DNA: TGTGCCAGCAGCTTGAGTCCGGGAGAGACTTTCACAGATACGCAGTATTTT; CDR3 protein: CASSLSPGETFTDTQYF
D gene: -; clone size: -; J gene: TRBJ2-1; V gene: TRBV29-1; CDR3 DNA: TGCAGCTCAGAGAGGCGGGGGCCGGGTGAGCAGTTCTTC; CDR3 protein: CSSERRGPGEQFF
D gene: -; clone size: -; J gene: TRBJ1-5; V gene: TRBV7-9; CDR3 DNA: TGTGCCAGCAGCTTAGGGGGGGGCTCGGAGCCCCAGCATTTT; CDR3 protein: CASSLGGGSEPQHF
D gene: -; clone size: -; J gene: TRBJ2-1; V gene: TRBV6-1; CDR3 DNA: TGTGCCAGCAGCCCGAATCTCGGGGGTGAGCAGTTCTTC; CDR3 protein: CASSPNLGGEQFF
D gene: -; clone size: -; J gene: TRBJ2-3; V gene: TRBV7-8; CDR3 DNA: TGTGCCAGCAGCTTAGTCCTCCAAACTAGCACAGATACGCAGTATTTT; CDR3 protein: CASSLVLQTSTDTQYF
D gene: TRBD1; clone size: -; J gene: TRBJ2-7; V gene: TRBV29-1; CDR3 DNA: TGCAGCGTGACATACCAGGGGGCCTACGAGCAGTACTTC; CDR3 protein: CSVTYQGAYEQYF